The entry below gives a single TCR beta chain sequence along with its context. The data belong to a study of blood T cell repertoires in COVID-19. Sequencing used immunoSEQ multiplex PCR; TCRdb keeps in-frame clones, though not all of them. The repertoire has 100,000 to 120,000 clones, 75% to 80% of them found once; the top ten carry under 20%. The CDR3 extends over 14 amino acids. The germline CDR1 and CDR2 sequences are LNHNV and YYDKDF (reference sequence). J lost 8 bases, V lost 0 bases, and 6 bases had no gene match. The sequence was collected from a woman older than 75 with active or convalescent COVID-19. The J gene is TRBJ1-2, the V gene TRBV15, with 7 bases fitting TRBD1. Sequencing was done on a sample of peripheral blood. As DNA, the CDR3 is TGTGCCACCAGCAGAGAGGCGGGACAGCGGGGCTACACCTTC. It yields the protein CATSREAGQRGYTF.